The source of this T cell receptor (beta chain) is a study of glioma-infiltrating T cells after dendritic cell vaccination. Overall study: Dendritic cell vaccination trial patients had either newly diagnosed or recurrent glioblastoma. The vaccine used monocyte-derived dendritic cells pulsed overnight with autologous tumor lysate.

The CDR3 runs 14 residues. With 7 bases removed from V and 4 bases from J, the gap between germline ends came to 16 bases. Per the germline V gene, CDR1 is MDHEN and CDR2 is SYDVKM. This clone has a handful of counts. Here immunoSEQ multiplex PCR was the method, and the copy in TCRdb shows in-frame clones only, minus some. The sample lists roughly 38,000 clones; approximately 84% were seen once. The TCR was taken from a human donor with glioblastoma. The sample in question was blood, obtained before dendritic cell vaccination. The V gene is TRBV28, the J gene TRBJ1-2, with a tentative D call TRBD1 (5 bases). The CDR3 DNA is TGTGCCAGCAACCTAAGTAGGGACTTCTATGGCTACACCTTC. It yields the protein CASNLSRDFYGYTF.